This T cell receptor beta chain came from a study of T cell responses to AZD1222 COVID-19 vaccine. Here immunoSEQ multiplex PCR was the method, and the copy in TCRdb shows in-frame clones only, minus some. The data hold 150,000 or so clones, with around 93% observed a single time. Study-level points and caveats: Donor demographics were predominantly white British with a female majority; clonal diversity may be underestimated.

Germline values: CDR1 SNHLY, CDR2 FYNNEI. The V and J ends lost 1 base and 5 bases respectively, with 9 bases between them. The CDR3 consists of 15 residues. To note about this clone: Antigen: not known.

The sequence was collected from an adult who received the AZD1222 COVID-19 vaccine. This material consisted of peripheral blood, taken 28 days after the second AZD1222 dose. The V gene is TRBV2, the J gene TRBJ1-6, with a tentative D call TRBD1 (5 bases). The DNA of the CDR3 is TGTGCCAGCAGTGAAGGGCAGGGTAATAATTCACCCCTCCACTTT. Its protein is CASSEGQGNNSPLHF.